Shown below are 5 T cell receptor beta chains from a single sample sequenced in a study of CD8 T cells in Susac syndrome. Roughly 0.45 to 1 ug RNA was reverse transcribed with random hexamers. In TCRdb, the immunoSEQ multiplex PCR reads were re-called with MiXCR into one record per CDR3 protein. The data contain fewer than 150,000 distinct CDR3 sequences, around 94% of them singletons. The material sequenced was CD8+ T cells from PBMCs. These receptors were collected from a human donor in good health.

The rearrangement uses TRBV19 and TRBJ2-1; 9 bases line up with TRBD2. The CDR3 covers 15 residues. Germline V gives CDR1 LNHDA, CDR2 SQIVND (reference sequence). Germline trimming cut 7 bases from V and 4 bases from J; bases unmatched to any gene: 8. CDR3 residues: CASNKGTSRYNEQFF. The CDR3 DNA reads TGTGCCAGTAACAAGGGGACTAGCAGATACAATGAGCAGTTCTTC.

This chain links TRBV7-9 with TRBJ1-2, with TRBD1 as a possible D gene (5 bases). V lost 1 base and J lost 8, with 14 bases in between. CDR1 SEHNR and CDR2 FQNEAQ come from the germline V gene (reference sequence). The CDR3 extends over 14 amino acids. The CDR3, as DNA: TGTGCCAGCAGCTTAGGTGGGGGAACGGAAGGCTACACCTTC. Protein product: CASSLGGGTEGYTF.

The rearrangement uses TRBV12-3 or TRBV12-4 and TRBJ2-1; tentative D call: TRBD2 (6 bases). This CDR3 spans 13 amino acids. V gave up 4 bases and J gave up 7 bases, with 11 bases separating them. For the CDR3, the DNA is TGTGCCAGCAGTTCACTGACTAGGAATGAGCAGTTCTTC. Translation gives CASSSLTRNEQFF.

The chain has TRBV6-2 or TRBV6-3 and TRBJ1-5, with D unresolved. The germline CDR1 and CDR2 sequences are MNHEY and SVGEGT. The V and J ends lost 6 bases and 6 bases respectively, with 12 bases between them. The CDR3 is made up of 13 amino acids. This CDR3 is CASRTDGVQPQHF. The CDR3 nucleotides are TGTGCCAGCAGGACGGACGGTGTTCAGCCCCAGCATTTT.

This chain links TRBV12-3 or TRBV12-4 with TRBJ2-7; TRBD1 agrees at 7 bases. This CDR3 is 14 amino acids long. Unmatched junction bases numbered 9, after V lost 5 bases and J lost 5 bases. CDR3 region: CASSRTGPADEQYF. The CDR3, as DNA: TGTGCCAGCAGTCGGACAGGACCAGCTGACGAGCAGTACTTC.